Following are 28 T cell receptor beta chains from one sample sequenced in a study of blood T cell repertoires in COVID-19. Method: immunoSEQ multiplex PCR; TCRdb's copy keeps in-frame clones and lacks some. The sample lists under 130,000 clones; roughly 81% were seen once. Sequenced material: peripheral blood. Every receptor here comes from a human donor in a cohort sampled during active COVID-19.

V is TRBV4-1 and J is TRBJ1-4; maybe TRBD1 (6 bases). This CDR3 is built from 17 residues. V was clipped by 1 base and J by 3 bases, with 15 bases between them. Germline lookup yields CDR1 MGHRA and CDR2 YSYEKL. The CDR3 sequence is CASSQGSRTVANEKLFF. For the CDR3, the DNA is TGCGCCAGCAGCCAAGGGTCTCGGACAGTGGCTAATGAAAAACTGTTTTTT.

The chain has TRBV20-1 and TRBJ1-4, with D possibly matching TRBD1 (6 bases). CDR3 size: 11 residues. Germline V gene data show CDR1 as DFQATT and CDR2 as SNEGSKA (reference sequence). CDR3 bases: TGCAGCGTTAAACAGGGTCAAAAACTGTTTTTT. Encoded protein: CSVKQGQKLFF.

The gene calls are TRBV7-2 and TRBJ2-3, with D possibly matching TRBD1 (5 bases). The CDR3 extends over 16 amino acids. The V gene's germline CDR1 is SGHTA and CDR2 FQGNSA. The ends were cut back, 1 base at V and 2 bases at J, with 13 bases in the middle. CDR3 sequence: CASSLGFGANTDTQYF. CDR3 coding DNA: TGTGCCAGCAGCTTAGGGTTTGGGGCCAACACAGATACGCAGTATTTT.

There are many counts of this clone. V gene TRBV5-1 combines with J gene TRBJ2-3; D is possibly TRBD1 (5 bases). Germline lookup yields CDR1 SGHRS and CDR2 YFSETQ. Between the trimmed V and J ends, which lost 1 base and 2 bases, there was a span of 14 bases. The CDR3 has 16 residues. The CDR3 is CASSLNRGLATDTQYF. The DNA of the CDR3 is TGCGCCAGCAGCTTGAATAGGGGATTAGCCACAGATACGCAGTATTTT.

The rearrangement joins TRBV19 to TRBJ2-1; 7 positions agree with TRBD1. The CDR3 runs to 15 residues. J gave up 4 bases and V 5 bases, and 8 bases lay outside the gene matches. CDR1 and CDR2 from the germline V gene are LNHDA and SQIVND (reference sequence). CDR3 DNA sequence: TGTGCCAGTAGTCGCCGCTCGGGACAGTACAATGAGCAGTTCTTC. Translation gives CASSRRSGQYNEQFF.

The V call is TRBV4-2, the J call TRBJ2-1, with 9 bases lining up with TRBD2. The germline V gene has CDR1 LGHNA and CDR2 YNFKEQ. The V and J ends lost 2 bases and 5 bases, in that order; junction bases with no gene match: 4. The CDR3 is 15 amino acids. The CDR3 DNA reads TGTGCCAGCAGCCAATACAGGACTAGCGACAATGAGCAGTTCTTC. Translating it yields CASSQYRTSDNEQFF.

The V and J genes are TRBV6-2 or TRBV6-3 and TRBJ1-1, with a weak D call TRBD1 (5 bases). The CDR3 spans 14 residues. The V end was cut by 6 bases, the J end by 2 bases, with 13 bases between. CDR1 and CDR2 (germline): MNHEY, SVGEGT. CDR3 residues: CASSAGPLNTEAFF. As DNA, the CDR3 is TGTGCCAGCAGCGCGGGACCGTTAAACACTGAAGCTTTCTTT.

The chain employs TRBV2 and TRBJ1-6; 7 bases align to TRBD1. Germline V gene lookup returns CDR1 SNHLY and CDR2 FYNNEI. Trimming removed 6 bases from V and 13 bases from J; junction bases left unmatched: 9. The CDR3 covers 13 residues. The CDR3 bases are TGTGCCAGCAGCCTAGGGGGCATGGGGCCCCTCCACTTT. It encodes CASSLGGMGPLHF.

The table lists this clone with a few counts. The rearrangement joins TRBV7-3 to TRBJ1-1; D unclear. V gave up 1 base and J gave up 1 base, with 7 bases separating them. The CDR3 length is 14 residues. Germline assignment: CDR1 SGHTA and CDR2 FQGTGA. CDR3 protein: CASSLRGRNTEAFF. CDR3 in DNA: TGTGCCAGCAGCTTAAGAGGGCGGAACACTGAAGCTTTCTTT.

V and J are TRBV6-5 and TRBJ2-1; TRBD2 matches 8 bases. The CDR3 covers 14 residues. Germline CDR1 and CDR2: MNHEY and SVGAGI. Unmatched junction bases numbered 10, after V lost 8 bases and J lost 7 bases. The CDR3 here is CASPKRERLNEQFF. The CDR3 DNA follows: TGTGCCAGCCCTAAGCGGGAGAGGCTTAATGAGCAGTTCTTC.

With respect to this clone: At one of its ends the junction is not consistent with the germline gene, which may arise from a read error. The chain links TRBV6-1 to TRBJ2-7; 10 nucleotides match TRBD1. This CDR3 is 15 amino acids long. From germline, CDR1 is MNHNS and CDR2 SASEGT. In nucleotides, the CDR3 is TGTGCCAGTAGTGACAGGGGGCGTTTATACTACGAGCAGTACTTC. It codes for CASSDRGRLYYEQYF.

The chain recombines TRBV6-2 or TRBV6-3 with TRBJ2-2; 10 bases align to TRBD2. This CDR3 spans 18 amino acids. The V gene end was trimmed by 0 bases and the J gene end by 1 base; junction bases not matched to a gene: 5. Germline V CDR1 and CDR2: MNHEY, SVGEGT. CDR3 in amino acids: CASSYSPGLAVNTGELFF. CDR3 sequence (DNA): TGTGCCAGCAGTTACTCCCCCGGACTAGCGGTGAACACCGGGGAGCTGTTTTTT.

The rearrangement uses TRBV7-2 and TRBJ2-1, with TRBD2 matching over 7 bases. The trim removed 4 bases at V and 5 bases at J, leaving 11 bases unmatched. The CDR3 contains 16 residues. Germline CDR1 reads SGHTA; CDR2 reads FQGNSA. The CDR3 region has the DNA TGTGCCAGCAGCTCTAGATCCGGACTAGGGGACAATGAGCAGTTCTTC. This encodes CASSSRSGLGDNEQFF.

The J gene is TRBJ1-2, the V gene TRBV19, with a tentative D call TRBD1 (6 bases). The V end was cut by 6 bases, the J end by 2 bases, with 13 bases between. CDR3 size: 14 residues. Germline V lookup: CDR1 LNHDA, CDR2 SQIVND (reference sequence). CDR3 amino acids: CASSPQGGNYGYTF. CDR3 bases: TGTGCCAGTAGCCCACAGGGTGGCAACTATGGCTACACCTTC. The variable domain in full, completed from reference TRBV19 and TRBJ1-2, reads DGGITQSPKYLFRKEGQNVTLSCEQNLNHDAMYWYRQDPGQGLRLIYYSQIVNDFQKGDIAEGYSVSREKKESFPLTVTSAQKNPTAFYLCASSPQGGNYGYTFGSGTRLTVV.

This clone was detected only a few times. The chain links TRBV9 to TRBJ1-4, with TRBD1 as a possible D gene (5 bases). CDR1 is SGDLS, CDR2 YYNGEE, per germline. The CDR3 contains 14 residues. With 4 bases removed from V and 4 bases from J, the gap between germline ends came to 11 bases. CDR3 sequence reads: CASSPWGGNEKLFF. Here the CDR3 DNA reads TGTGCCAGCAGCCCCTGGGGGGGTAATGAAAAACTGTTTTTT.

The chain links TRBV6-5 to TRBJ2-3; possibly TRBD1 for D (5 bases). CDR1 and CDR2 (germline): MNHEY, SVGAGI. The CDR3 covers 12 residues. The ends were cut back, 6 bases at V and 5 bases at J, with 9 bases in the middle. In DNA, the CDR3 is TGTGCCAGCAGCCCCGGACAAGATACGCAGTATTTT. This encodes CASSPGQDTQYF.

The chain employs TRBV20-1 and TRBJ2-5; the D gene is possibly TRBD1 (6 bases). CDR3 length equals 11 residues. Trimming took 6 bases from V and 7 from J, leaving 12 bases between them. Germline V lookup: CDR1 DFQATT, CDR2 SNEGSKA (reference sequence). CDR3 nucleotides: TGCAGTGCCGTACAGGGTCGGACCCAGTACTTC. Amino acid sequence: CSAVQGRTQYF.

The chain joins TRBV30 to TRBJ2-6, with a tentative D call TRBD1 (6 bases). This CDR3 has 17 amino acids. Trimming removed 5 bases from V and 2 bases from J, with 19 bases in between. Germline V gene data show CDR1 as GTSNPN and CDR2 as SVGIG (reference sequence). Written as DNA, the CDR3 is TGTGCCTGGGGGAACCGGGGCAGGGGCACTGGGGCCAACGTCCTGACTTTC. Translated, it gives CAWGNRGRGTGANVLTF.

V usage is TRBV11-2 and J usage is TRBJ2-7; tentatively, D is TRBD2 (6 bases). The CDR3 is made up of 13 amino acids. Germline V gene data show CDR1 as SGHAT and CDR2 as FQNNGV. Trimming removed 4 bases from V and 4 bases from J, with 11 bases in between. In DNA form, the CDR3 reads TGTGCCAGCAGCTGGGCGGGGACTTACGAGCAGTACTTC. This encodes CASSWAGTYEQYF.

The rearrangement joins TRBV7-2 to TRBJ2-3; D uncertain. The V end lost 1 base, the J end lost 2 bases, and 10 bases lay between the germline ends. The germline V gene has CDR1 SGHTA and CDR2 FQGNSA. The CDR3 spans 15 residues. CDR3 loop: CASSLGLVDTDTQYF. Here the CDR3 DNA reads TGTGCCAGCAGCTTAGGTCTAGTGGACACAGATACGCAGTATTTT.

This clone is a singleton in its sample. The genes are TRBV28 and TRBJ1-5, with TRBD1 identical over 8 bases. CDR3 length: 16 amino acids. Trimming cost V 4 bases and J 1 base; bases outside gene matches: 6. CDR1 and CDR2 (germline): MDHEN, SYDVKM. The CDR3 reads CASSSLRQGSNQPQHF. CDR3 sequence (DNA): TGTGCCAGCAGTTCATTACGACAGGGGAGCAATCAGCCCCAGCATTTT.

The CDR3 region has the DNA TGTGCCAGCAGCTCCGGACAGTACTCTGTCTCTGGGGCCAACGTCCTGACTTTC. As protein: CASSSGQYSVSGANVLTF. The rearrangement uses TRBV5-4 and TRBJ2-6; maybe TRBD1 (6 bases). The CDR3 has 18 residues. Germline loops: CDR1 SGHNT, CDR2 YYREEE (reference sequence). V dropped 3 bases and J dropped 0 bases, with 16 bases sitting between them. Based on the CDR3 plus reference TRBV5-4 and TRBJ2-6, the full variable domain is ETGVTQSPTHLIKTRGQQVTLRCSSQSGHNTVSWYQQALGQGPQFIFQYYREEENGRGNFPPRFSGLQFPNYSSELNVNALELDDSALYLCASSSGQYSVSGANVLTFGAGSRLTVL.

The genes are TRBV5-6 and TRBJ1-5; D gene ambiguous. The V end was cut by 0 bases, the J end by 4 bases, with 17 bases between. The germline gives CDR1 SGHDT, CDR2 YYEEEE. There are 17 residues in the CDR3. CDR3 sequence (DNA): TGTGCCAGCAGCTTGGGAGGCGTTCCGCGCGGGAATCAGCCCCAGCATTTT. Translated: CASSLGGVPRGNQPQHF.

The chain employs TRBV7-3 and TRBJ2-3; 8 bases map to TRBD2. Germline CDR1 and CDR2: SGHTA and FQGTGA. This CDR3 comprises 15 residues. V dropped 5 bases and J dropped 5; count of bases not matched to a gene: 9. The CDR3 loop reads CASSPSRAGGDTQYF. CDR3 DNA: TGTGCCAGCAGCCCCAGTCGGGCGGGGGGAGATACGCAGTATTTT. Using reference TRBV7-3 and TRBJ2-3 for the parts outside the CDR3, the full variable domain is GAGVSQTPSNKVTEKGKYVELRCDPISGHTALYWYRQSLGQGPEFLIYFQGTGAADDSGLPNDRFFAVRPEGSVSTLKIQRTERGDSAVYLCASSPSRAGGDTQYFGPGTRLTVL.

V usage is TRBV2 and J usage is TRBJ1-4; 8 bases are shared with TRBD1. The germline CDR1 and CDR2 sequences are SNHLY and FYNNEI. This CDR3 spans 12 amino acids. The junction had 0 bases not matched to a gene; V was cut back by 6 bases and J by 6 bases. Here the CDR3 reads CASRDRDEKLFF. Written as DNA, the CDR3 is TGTGCCAGCAGGGACAGGGATGAAAAACTGTTTTTT.

The chain is built from TRBV28 and TRBJ1-3; 7 bases fit TRBD1. CDR1 and CDR2 (germline): MDHEN, SYDVKM. The CDR3 has 16 residues. The trim removed 4 bases at V and 5 bases at J, leaving 11 bases unmatched. The CDR3 spells CASSSLQGTVRNTIYF. CDR3 nucleotides: TGTGCCAGCAGTTCCCTACAAGGGACAGTTAGAAACACCATATATTTT.

V and J are TRBV6-6 and TRBJ2-7; D uncertain. This CDR3 spans 14 amino acids. Germline CDR1 reads MNHNY; CDR2 reads SVGAGI (reference sequence). V dropped 5 bases and J dropped 0 bases, with 11 bases sitting between them. The CDR3 DNA sequence: TGTGCCAGCAGTCCAGACACCGCCTCCTACGAGCAGTACTTC. Protein sequence: CASSPDTASYEQYF.

This chain links TRBV25-1 with TRBJ2-7, with 8 bases matching TRBD1. The CDR3 contains 14 residues. V was pared by 3 bases and J by 6 bases, with 7 bases of the junction left unmatched. CDR1 and CDR2 from the germline V gene are MGHDK and SYGVNS. CDR3 region: CASSEGAGGGEQYF. In DNA, the CDR3 is TGTGCCAGCAGTGAGGGGGCAGGGGGCGGCGAGCAGTACTTC.